The 6 T cell receptor beta chains below all came from one sample that was sequenced in a study of cytomegalovirus exposure and HLA in healthy donors (dated 2017 in TCRdb). Library method: the immunoSEQ multiplex PCR assay. A mixture of 60 forward primers for TCR Vbeta segments and 13 reverse primers for TCR Jbeta segments was used in the multiplex PCR. The clones in this table, taken by TCRdb from immuneACCESS, are in-frame only. Not every clone is retained; where verified, under half of the shortfall comes from an unresolved V gene, and the cause of the rest is unknown. This sample is represented by about 150,000 clones; around 73% of them were singletons. 1.4% of the sample lies in the top ten. The specimen sequenced was PBMCs. All receptors come from a male donor in good health and CMV-seronegative.

This clone has just one count. This chain uses TRBV5-1 with TRBJ2-1; 9 bases map to TRBD2. The germline V gene encodes CDR1 SGHRS and CDR2 YFSETQ. Losses at the gene ends were 2 bases for V and 4 bases for J; bases not matched to a gene: 4. The CDR3 spans 15 residues. CDR3 amino acids: CASSLNSGSYNEQFF. CDR3 nucleotide sequence: TGCGCCAGCAGCTTAAATAGCGGGAGTTACAATGAGCAGTTCTTC.

This chain connects TRBV6-1 to TRBJ1-3; 8 bases are shared with TRBD1. Germline V gene lookup returns CDR1 MNHNS and CDR2 SASEGT. This CDR3 region has 15 residues. The J segment lost 9 bases and the V segment lost 5 bases, leaving 12 bases of the junction unmatched. CDR3 sequence (DNA): TGTGCCAGCAGTCCTCAGGACAGGGCCCTGGGCACCATATATTTT. Translated, it gives CASSPQDRALGTIYF.

This clone was seen a single time. The rearrangement links TRBV29-1 to TRBJ2-3; D gene ambiguous. The germline V and J ends were trimmed by 4 bases and 3 bases, with 5 bases remaining between them. The V gene's germline CDR1 is SQVTM and CDR2 ANQGSEA. The CDR3 is made up of 11 amino acids. The CDR3 DNA sequence: TGCAGCGTTGCCCAGACAGATACGCAGTATTTT. Protein product: CSVAQTDTQYF.

The V gene is TRBV5-6, the J gene TRBJ2-1; D perhaps matches TRBD1 (5 bases). The V end was cut by 4 bases, the J end by 12 bases, with 14 bases between. The CDR3 extends over 12 amino acids. Germline V gene sequence: CDR1 SGHDT, CDR2 YYEEEE. CDR3 bases: TGTGCCAGCAGCAGGGGTAGCTCCTGGCAGTTCTTC. Amino acids: CASSRGSSWQFF.

The chain combines TRBV4-2 with TRBJ2-5; 10 nucleotides line up with TRBD2. This CDR3 is built from 17 residues. V gave up 0 bases and J gave up 1 base; unmatched junction bases: 5. Germline V gene data show CDR1 as LGHNA and CDR2 as YNFKEQ. The CDR3 DNA follows: TGTGCCAGCAGCCAAGATGGCCGGACTAGCGGCCAAGAGACCCAGTACTTC. This gives the protein CASSQDGRTSGQETQYF.

The chain employs TRBV19 and TRBJ1-1, with D maybe TRBD1 (5 bases). The length of the CDR3 is 13 residues. Germline CDR1 is LNHDA and CDR2 is SQIVND (reference sequence). Trimming took 6 bases from V and 1 from J, leaving 9 bases between them. In DNA form, the CDR3 reads TGTGCCAGTAGGGTCAGGGAGAACACTGAAGCTTTCTTT. Its protein product is CASRVRENTEAFF.